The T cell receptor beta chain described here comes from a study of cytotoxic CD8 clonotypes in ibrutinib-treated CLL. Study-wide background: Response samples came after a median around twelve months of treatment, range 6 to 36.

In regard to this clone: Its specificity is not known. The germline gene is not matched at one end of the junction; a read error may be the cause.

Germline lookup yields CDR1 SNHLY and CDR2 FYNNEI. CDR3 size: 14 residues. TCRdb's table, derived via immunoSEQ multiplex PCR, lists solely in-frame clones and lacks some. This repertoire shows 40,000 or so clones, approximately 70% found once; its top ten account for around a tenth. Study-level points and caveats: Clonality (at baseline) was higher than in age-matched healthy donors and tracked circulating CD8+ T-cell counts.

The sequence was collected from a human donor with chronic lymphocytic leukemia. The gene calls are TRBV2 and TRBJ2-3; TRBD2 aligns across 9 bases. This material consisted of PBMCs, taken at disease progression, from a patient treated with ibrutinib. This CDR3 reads CASSQAGGRDTQYF. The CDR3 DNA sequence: TGTGCCAGCAGTCAAGCGGGGGGCCGAGATACGCAGTATTTT.